This paragraph covers one T cell receptor beta chain sequence. What this receptor recognizes is not known. Per-nucleotide qualities are absent, and no much larger clonotype sits a single base away. This sample was taken from a study of patients and donors after allogeneic stem cell transplantation (TCRdb year 2020). The germline V gene encodes CDR1 MDHEN and CDR2 SYDVKM. V loses 3 bases, J loses 1 base, and the germline ends lie 6 bases apart. The CDR3 runs 14 residues from the cysteine to the phenylalanine. Only the CDR3 portion is preserved as DNA: 42 bases, with reading frame beginning at the first base. Library prep was done by RT-PCR. Instrument used: NextSeq 550. The public reads were reanalyzed by TCRdb: fastp trimming at Q25, MiXCR alignment, in-frame beta chains only. Rows with one shared CDR3 protein collapse into an entry with the most common genes and DNA. In this sample the table shows about 90,000 distinct CDR3 sequences, 45% to 50% of which occur a single time. The top ten hold roughly three fifths of the sample.

The source is a human donor who was either an allogeneic HSCT recipient or a stem cell or donor lymphocyte infusion donor (not recorded which). It is not recorded whose cells these are; they may come from a transplant donor. The V and J genes are TRBV28 and TRBJ1-4; no D gene call is confident. Sequenced input: blood, either unsorted or a sorted T cell fraction (not recorded which). The DNA sequence follows: TGTGCCAGCAGTTTGTTTCTAACTAATGAAAAACTGTTTTTT. The resulting protein is CASSLFLTNEKLFF.